This is a list of T cell receptor beta chains from one sample in a study of human T cells and chemical hapten exposure. TCRdb reprocessed the RACE reads via MiXCR and lists one record per CDR3 protein. This sample has about 120,000 distinct CDR3 sequences, with 10% to 12% found just once. This specimen was whole blood, taken in connection with sensitization to the hapten diphenylcyclopropenone (DPC). The receptors stem from a woman aged 45 to 65 with alopecia areata. Some clones in this sample may be carry-over from other donors' samples. Each CDR3 is given with its conserved first and last residue. The D gene is left open where the match is weak. Size values are once, few and many counts, or a class for expanded clones, and some rows have none.

J gene	D gene	clone size	V gene	CDR3 protein	CDR3 DNA
TRBJ2-3	.	many	TRBV7-2	CASSLGGSLSTDTQYF	TGTGCCAGCAGCTTAGGGGGCTCTCTTAGCACAGATACGCAGTATTTT
TRBJ1-5	TRBD1	.	TRBV28	CASSTFAGTGYSNQPQHF	TGTGCCAGCAGCACCTTCGCCGGGACAGGGTATAGCAATCAGCCCCAGCATTTT
TRBJ1-4	TRBD1	.	TRBV6-1	CATRTGRAEKLFF	TGTGCCACTCGGACAGGGCGGGCTGAAAAACTGTTTTTT
TRBJ2-5	TRBD2	many	TRBV11-3	CASSSPVLAVEETQYF	TGTGCCAGCAGCTCCCCTGTGCTAGCGGTGGAAGAGACCCAGTACTTC
TRBJ2-1	TRBD2	few	TRBV19	CASSGGARPNEQFF	TGTGCCAGCAGCGGGGGGGCTCGGCCGAATGAGCAGTTCTTC
TRBJ2-3	TRBD2	many	TRBV11-1	CASSSRLAGGTDTQYF	TGTGCCAGCAGCTCGAGACTAGCGGGGGGGACAGATACGCAGTATTTT
TRBJ2-7	.	few	TRBV29-1	CSVEMGAYEQYF	TGCAGCGTTGAAATGGGGGCCTACGAGCAGTACTTC
TRBJ1-1	TRBD1	.	TRBV12-5	CASGLEDRVGPEAFF	TGTGCTAGTGGTTTGGAGGACAGGGTAGGACCTGAAGCTTTCTTT
TRBJ2-1	TRBD2	.	TRBV25-1	CASSGLAGGSEQFF	TGTGCCAGCAGTGGCCTAGCGGGAGGGAGTGAGCAGTTCTTC
TRBJ2-7	TRBD2	few	TRBV12-5	CASGLTGGTYEQYF	TGTGCTAGTGGTTTGACGGGGGGGACCTACGAGCAGTACTTC
TRBJ1-5	.	few	TRBV20-1	CSARGGEGPQPQHF	TGCAGTGCTAGAGGAGGGGAGGGTCCACAGCCCCAGCATTTT
TRBJ2-1	TRBD2	.	TRBV2	CASTAGTSGYNEQFF	TGTGCCAGCACTGCCGGGACTAGCGGTTACAATGAGCAGTTCTTC